The 22 T cell receptor delta chains given below trace back to one sample, sequenced in a study of γδ T cells in repeated Plasmodium falciparum infection. TCRdb re-analyzed the multiplex PCR reads via CATT. The sample consists of 90,000 to 95,000 delta-chain clones, over 0.9% of them appearing once. Gammadelta T cells were flow-sorted from PBMC into Vgamma9/Vdelta2+ and Vdelta2-negative populations for bulk analysis. Sample: gamma-delta T cells from blood. These receptors came from a pool of human donors (malaria-infected and uninfected, not separated).

This clone was picked up many times. This likely came from a read error, as a far larger clone is one base away. The same CDR3 is also encoded by other DNA sequences in this sample. This chain links TRDV3 with TRDJ1; D is perhaps TRDD2 (6 bases). Trimming shortened V by 1 base and J by 2 bases, and 32 bases separated the two germline ends. The V gene's germline CDR1 is TVYSNPD and CDR2 GDNSRS (reference sequence). The CDR3 is 20 residues long. The CDR3 DNA reads TGTGCCTTTACTGGCCTTCCCATTATCGTTAGCCCAAGAACGACCGATAAACTCATCTTT. This sequence encodes CAFTGLPIIVSPRTTDKLIF.

This clone showed up just a few times. This DNA's translation differs at residue 3 from TCRdb's protein, which comes from a much larger clone; a read error is likely, and the protein shown is translated from the DNA. The chain recombines TRDV2 with TRDJ1; 9 nucleotides line up with TRDD3. Because TCRdb records no J gene, it was assigned here through a match of the DNA to germline. Germline values: CDR1 GEAIGNYY, CDR2 EKD. This CDR3 region has 24 residues. The CDR3 coding sequence is TGTGCCCGTGACACCCTGGCCCCCTCTCCTACGGCTGGGGGATCGTACACCGATGGTCATAAACTCATCTTT. This gives the protein CARDTLAPSPTAGGSYTDGHKLIF.

Worth noting for this clone: A far larger clone is one nucleotide away, so this likely arose from a read error. Other DNA sequences in the sample encode the same CDR3. The V gene is TRDV1, the J gene TRDJ1; D perhaps matches TRDD3 (6 bases). The J gene, absent from TCRdb, was called here by matching the DNA to germline. The CDR3 covers 19 residues. The germline gives CDR1 TSWWSYY, CDR2 QGS. CDR3 nucleotides: TGTGCTCTCGGGGGAAGACTTAAAAAGTCCCTCCGGTACACCGATAAACTCATCTTT. Amino acids: CALGGRLKKSLRYTDKLIF.

Comments on this clone: For this DNA, TCRdb reports the protein of a much larger clone, which diverges at residue 10, most likely from a read error; the protein presented here is translated directly from the DNA. The V gene is TRDV2, the J gene TRDJ1; tentatively, D is TRDD3 (5 bases). As TCRdb names no J gene, one was assigned here on the basis of a DNA match to germline. V lost 0 bases and J 0 bases, leaving 13 bases between the germline ends. The CDR3 length is 16 residues. CDR1 GEAIGNYY and CDR2 EKD come from the germline V gene. The CDR3 region is CACDTPGGLHTDKLIF. The DNA of the CDR3 is TGTGCCTGTGACACCCCAGGGGGGTTGCACACCGATAAACTCATCTTT.

This clone was found a few times. Translating this DNA gives a protein that differs at residue 13 from the TCRdb one, which belongs to a much larger clone; a read error is likely, and the protein shown is this translation. V usage is TRDV2 and J usage is TRDJ1; the match to TRDD3 covers 9 bases. TCRdb records no J gene; here it was assigned by comparing the DNA to germline. Germline V gene data show CDR1 as GEAIGNYY and CDR2 as EKD. The CDR3 covers 16 residues. Here the CDR3 reads CACDAMGDSSTDELIF. CDR3 DNA: TGTGCCTGTGACGCGATGGGGGATAGCTCCACCGATGAACTCATCTTT.

This clone was observed a few times. The mismatch at residue 16 between this DNA's translation and the TCRdb protein of a much larger clone likely reflects a read error; the protein shown is translated from the DNA. For the V gene the call is TRDV1; the J gene has no call; the table's D call of TRDD3 was not tested on the DNA. Germline CDR1 reads TSWWSYY; CDR2 reads QGS. This CDR3 region has 18 residues. In DNA form, the CDR3 reads TGTGCTCTTGGCCAAGCTCCAGACTATTACTGGGGGAGTCCTTTGCACATCTTT. Its protein product is CALGQAPDYYWGSPLHIF.

Details on this clone: For this DNA, TCRdb reports the protein of a much larger clone, which diverges at residue 11, most likely from a read error; the protein presented here is translated directly from the DNA. The genes are TRDV2 and TRDJ1; D unclear. No J gene was available from TCRdb, and it was assigned here by a germline match of the DNA. V lost 3 bases to trimming and J lost 0 bases, with 22 bases between them. Germline assignment: CDR1 GEAIGNYY and CDR2 EKD. CDR3 length: 18 amino acids. The CDR3 here is CACDAVLGVGTNTDKLIF. In DNA, the CDR3 is TGTGCCTGTGACGCAGTTTTAGGTGTGGGAACGAACACCGATAAACTCATCTTT.

This clone has just a few counts. For this DNA, TCRdb reports the protein of a much larger clone, which diverges at residue 15, most likely from a read error; the protein presented here is translated directly from the DNA. This chain connects TRDV1 to TRDJ1; D is uncertain. CDR1 and CDR2 (germline): TSWWSYY, QGS. The CDR3 has 18 amino acids. CDR3 protein: CALGERPKEYRCADILIF. In DNA, the CDR3 is TGTGCTCTTGGGGAACGCCCTAAGGAATATCGGTGTGCCGATATACTCATCTTT.

About this clone itself: TCRdb records a much larger clone's protein for this DNA, with a difference at residue 8 that likely arises from a read error; the protein given is the translation of the DNA. The chain employs TRDV2 and TRDJ1, with D possibly TRDD3 on 6 matching bases. The V and J ends lost 3 bases and 0 bases respectively, with 25 bases between them. The CDR3 length is 19 residues. From germline, CDR1 is GEAIGNYY and CDR2 EKD. The CDR3 spells CACDSLGGPASMYTDKLIF. The CDR3 region has the DNA TGTGCCTGTGACTCGTTGGGGGGCCCTGCTTCGATGTACACCGATAAACTCATCTTT.

Worth noting for this clone: It differs at one base from a far larger clone, so likely a read error. This CDR3 is also generated by other DNA sequences in the sample. The chain couples TRDV2 to TRDJ1; 9 nucleotides align to TRDD3. No J gene is reported in TCRdb; it was inferred here by comparing the DNA with germline. CDR1 GEAIGNYY and CDR2 EKD come from the germline V gene. CDR3 length: 14 residues. The CDR3 sequence is CACDPVLGENKLIF. The CDR3 DNA is TGCGCCTGTGACCCCGTACTGGGGGAGAATAAACTCATCTTT.

This clone was found a few times. A read error likely explains why the TCRdb protein, taken from a much larger clone, differs from this DNA's translation at residue 19; the protein shown is translated from the DNA. With the J gene uncalled, the V gene is TRDV2; TRDD3 is the table's D call and was not checked against the DNA. The CDR3 is 20 residues long. Germline assignment: CDR1 GEAIGNYY and CDR2 EKD. The CDR3 reads CACDSVRNWGDTVARSKLTF. The CDR3, as DNA: TGTGCCTGTGACAGCGTTCGGAACTGGGGGGATACGGTTGCGCGTTCTAAACTCACCTTT.

In regard to this clone: It is likely a read error: a sequence one base away is far more abundant. This sample also contains other DNA sequences that code for the same CDR3. The V gene is TRDV1; the J gene was not called; the table's TRDD3 call for D was not verified on the DNA. This CDR3 has 20 residues. Germline V lookup: CDR1 TSWWSYY, CDR2 QGS. Written as DNA, the CDR3 is TGTGCTCTTGGGGAAAAGACGAAGGCCTTCCTGGGGAGTTACACCGATAAACTTATCTTT. It is translated as CALGEKTKAFLGSYTDKLIF.

As concerns this clone: The protein in TCRdb stems from a much larger clone and differs at residue 10 from this DNA's translation, likely a read error; here the protein is translated from the DNA. J is TRDJ1 and V is TRDV1, with TRDD3 matching over 10 bases. TCRdb does not report a J gene; here it was assigned by matching the DNA to germline references. Germline values: CDR1 TSWWSYY, CDR2 QGS. This CDR3 has 22 residues. Trimming took 1 base from V and 0 from J; bases not matched to a gene: 20. The DNA of the CDR3 is TGTGCTCTTGGGGAACCTGGCCTTCCTGGGTACTGGGGGATTGCCTACACCGATAAACTCATCTTT. Its protein is CALGEPGLPGYWGIAYTDKLIF.

Many counts were recorded for this clone. A far larger clone is only one base removed, so a read error is likely. At the DNA level, this CDR3 is encoded by other sequences in the same sample as well. The chain uses TRDV2 and TRDJ2, with 10 bases fitting TRDD3. TCRdb leaves out the J gene; it was filled in here by matching the DNA to germline. The CDR3 is made up of 20 amino acids. The germline gives CDR1 GEAIGNYY, CDR2 EKD. The ends lost 1 base at V and 2 bases at J; junction bases unmatched: 15. CDR3 protein: CACDTIPTGGLIELTAQLFF. CDR3 bases: TGTGCCTGTGACACTATCCCTACTGGGGGATTAATCGAGTTGACAGCACAACTCTTCTTT.

This clone occurred a few times. This DNA's translation and the protein TCRdb lists, from a much larger clone, do not match at residue 6, likely due to a read error; the protein shown is translated from the DNA. The chain couples TRDV2 to TRDJ2; 10 bases are shared with TRDD3. TCRdb carries no J gene annotation; the J gene was assigned here by matching the DNA with germline. CDR1 is GEAIGNYY, CDR2 EKD, per germline. The V gene end was trimmed by 1 base and the J gene end by 2 bases; junction bases not matched to a gene: 15. This CDR3 contains 20 residues. CDR3 protein: CACDTTPTGGLIELTAQLFF. The CDR3 DNA sequence: TGTGCCTGTGACACTACCCCTACTGGGGGATTAATTGAGTTGACAGCACAACTCTTCTTT.

Concerning this clone itself: The likely explanation is a read error, given a far larger clone one base away. Other DNA variants within this sample encode the same CDR3. The rearrangement joins TRDV2 to TRDJ2, with 9 bases fitting TRDD3. TCRdb is silent on the J gene; assignment here came from matching the DNA to germline. Unmatched junction bases numbered 3, after V lost 3 bases and J lost 2 bases. CDR3 length equals 15 residues. Germline V lookup: CDR1 GEAIGNYY, CDR2 EKD. CDR3 bases: TGTGCCTGTGACGTACTGGGGGACTTGACAGCACAACTCTTCTTT. Protein sequence: CACDVLGDLTAQLFF.

This clone was found many times. The TCRdb protein, from a much larger clone, departs from this DNA's translation at residue 8, likely by read error; the protein shown derives from the DNA. The genes are TRDV2 and TRDJ1, with 7 positions matching TRDD3. The J gene is absent in TCRdb and was assigned here via DNA matching to germline. The CDR3 is made up of 15 amino acids. Germline values: CDR1 GEAIGNYY, CDR2 EKD. Trimming cost V 2 bases and J 2 bases; bases outside gene matches: 7. CDR3 in amino acids: CACDNLGGKTDKLIF. The CDR3 DNA reads TGTGCCTGTGACAATCTGGGGGGTAAGACCGATAAACTCATCTTT.

This clone was recorded a few times. TCRdb has a much larger clone's protein, which differs at residue 16 from the translation of this DNA, likely because of a read error; what is shown is the protein translated from the DNA. V gene TRDV2 combines with J gene TRDJ1; 10 nucleotides align to TRDD3. This CDR3 has 17 amino acids. CDR1 is GEAIGNYY, CDR2 EKD, per germline. The DNA for the CDR3 is TGTGCCTGTGACGGTCCTGTGGGGGGATACGCTGCCGATAAACTCACCTTT. Its translation is CACDGPVGGYAADKLTF.

This clone was found a few times. A far larger clone is one base from this, pointing to a likely read error. The same CDR3 arises from other DNA sequences in this sample as well. This rearrangement joins TRDV1 to TRDJ1; TRDD3 aligns across 8 bases. The J gene was not available in TCRdb and was assigned here by matching the DNA to germline segments. The J segment lost 0 bases and the V segment lost 3 bases, leaving 36 bases of the junction unmatched. This CDR3 contains 26 residues. Germline V gene sequence: CDR1 TSWWSYY, CDR2 QGS. Here the CDR3 DNA reads TGTGCTCTTGGGGAGAACCTACGTGATGTATTACTGGGGGCCCCAAACGCCATAACGTACACCGATAAACTCATCTTT. Protein: CALGENLRDVLLGAPNAITYTDKLIF.

This clone was picked up many times. The chain has TRDV1 and TRDJ1; 7 bases match TRDD3. The CDR3 loop spans 18 amino acids. In germline, CDR1 is TSWWSYY, CDR2 QGS. Trimming at V came to 4 bases and at J to 0 bases, leaving 14 bases not matched to a gene. The DNA for the CDR3 is TGTGCTCTTGGGGTTCTCTACGCTACTGGGGACTACACCGATAAACTCATCTTT. Protein: CALGVLYATGDYTDKLIF.

As to this clone: This DNA's translation differs at residue 8 from TCRdb's protein, which comes from a much larger clone; a read error is likely, and the protein shown is translated from the DNA. The genes are TRDV1 and TRDJ1; a weak D match, TRDD3 (5 bases). The CDR3 runs to 15 residues. CDR1 TSWWSYY and CDR2 QGS come from the germline V gene. V was cut by 2 bases and J by 1 base, with 11 bases left in between. The DNA for the CDR3 is TGTGCTCTTGGGGAAGCGGGGGCTAGCACCGATAAACTCATCTTT. Translation gives CALGEAGASTDKLIF.

A word on this clone: A far larger clone is just one base off, so this is likely a read error. Other nucleotide sequences from this sample produce the same CDR3. The V call is TRDV2, the J call TRDJ1; 7 bases agree with TRDD3. Germline loops: CDR1 GEAIGNYY, CDR2 EKD. CDR3 size: 18 residues. CDR3 sequence reads: CACDTISMGEKGSDKLIF. The CDR3 DNA reads TGTGCCTGTGACACGATTTCAATGGGGGAAAAAGGATCCGACAAACTCATCTTT.